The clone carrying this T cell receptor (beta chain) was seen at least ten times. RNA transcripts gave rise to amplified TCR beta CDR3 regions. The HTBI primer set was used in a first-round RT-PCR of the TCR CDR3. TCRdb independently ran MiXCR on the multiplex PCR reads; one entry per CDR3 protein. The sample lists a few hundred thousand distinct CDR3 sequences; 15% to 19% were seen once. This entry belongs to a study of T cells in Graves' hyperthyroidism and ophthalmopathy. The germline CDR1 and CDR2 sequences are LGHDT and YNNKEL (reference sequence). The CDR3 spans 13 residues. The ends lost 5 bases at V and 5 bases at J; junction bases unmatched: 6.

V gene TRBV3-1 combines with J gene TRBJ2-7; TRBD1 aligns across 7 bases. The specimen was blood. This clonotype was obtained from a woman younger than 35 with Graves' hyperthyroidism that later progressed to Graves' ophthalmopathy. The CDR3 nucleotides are TGTGCCAGCAGCGGAGACAGGGACCACGAGCAGTACTTC. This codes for CASSGDRDHEQYF.